The 17 T cell receptor beta chains below were found in one sample sequenced in a study of T cell repertoires in cytomegalovirus infection. Their cognate antigens are unknown. TCRdb used MiXCR to reprocess the reads, holding one entry per CDR3 protein. The top ten clones hold roughly an eighth of a sample with about 920,000 distinct CDR3 sequences, roughly 30% of them seen once. Sequences were derived from cultured CD8+ T cells from PBMCs, sampled from culture after CMV antigen stimulation. The receptor set was obtained from a human donor in good health (CMV status not recorded). Some clones in this sample may be carry-over from other donors' samples.

There are a few counts of this clonotype. The J gene is TRBJ2-7, the V gene TRBV7-9; D remains ambiguous. This CDR3 region has 14 residues. Germline V CDR1 and CDR2: SEHNR, FQNEAQ (reference sequence). V was cut by 3 bases and J by 0 bases, with 9 bases left in between. The CDR3 coding sequence is TGTGCCAGCAGCTTCCCAGGTATCTCCTACGAGCAGTACGTC. This encodes CASSFPGISYEQYV.

This clonotype was observed a few times. The V gene is TRBV12-3 or TRBV12-4, the J gene TRBJ2-3; TRBD2 agrees at 10 bases. V was pared by 7 bases and J by 2 bases, with 12 bases of the junction left unmatched. The CDR3 runs 17 residues. The CDR3 DNA sequence: TGTGCCAGCATTCACGAGATGGGACTAGCGTTCACAGATACGCAGTATTTT. Amino acid sequence: CASIHEMGLAFTDTQYF.

V is TRBV12-3 or TRBV12-4 and J is TRBJ2-1; tentatively, D is TRBD1 (6 bases). This CDR3 is built from 18 residues. The V end was cut by 2 bases, the J end by 2 bases, with 19 bases between. The CDR3 coding sequence is TGTGCCAGCAGTTTACGCCCCCTTACAGGGATCACCTACAATGAGCAGTTCTTC. This codes for CASSLRPLTGITYNEQFF.

The chain couples TRBV20-1 to TRBJ1-2, with TRBD1 as a possible D gene (5 bases). CDR3 size: 14 residues. CDR1 and CDR2 from the germline V gene are DFQATT and SNEGSKA (reference sequence). Trimming pared 5 bases from V and 0 bases from J, leaving 13 bases between. The CDR3 here is CSAPPPGPNYGYTF. CDR3 bases: TGCAGTGCTCCTCCCCCGGGGCCTAACTATGGCTACACCTTC.

V gene TRBV20-1 combines with J gene TRBJ2-2; D possibly corresponds to TRBD1 (6 bases). This CDR3 has 13 amino acids. Trimming removed 6 bases at V and 1 base at J, with 9 bases between. CDR1 and CDR2 from the germline V gene are DFQATT and SNEGSKA (reference sequence). Here the CDR3 reads CSALDRNTGELFF. In DNA form, the CDR3 reads TGCAGTGCCCTGGACAGGAACACCGGGGAGCTGTTTTTT.

The chain uses TRBV7-9 and TRBJ2-1, with TRBD2 matching 7 bases. The trim removed 5 bases at V and 6 bases at J, leaving 7 bases unmatched. The CDR3 spans 14 residues. The germline V gene encodes CDR1 SEHNR and CDR2 FQNEAQ (reference sequence). The CDR3: CASSPMGGVNEQFF. The CDR3 region has the DNA TGTGCCAGCAGCCCCATGGGAGGGGTCAATGAGCAGTTCTTC. Using reference TRBV7-9 and TRBJ2-1 for the parts outside the CDR3, the full variable domain is DTGVSQNPRHKITKRGQNVTFRCDPISEHNRLYWYRQTLGQGPEFLTYFQNEAQLEKSRLLSDRFSAERPKGSFSTLEIQRTEQGDSAMYLCASSPMGGVNEQFFGPGTRLTVL.

This clonotype occurred many times. The chain uses TRBV5-5 and TRBJ1-5; TRBD1 might be the D (5 bases). CDR1 SGHKS and CDR2 YYEKEE come from the germline V gene (reference sequence). There are 15 residues in the CDR3. V was clipped by 4 bases and J by 0 bases, with 11 bases between them. For the CDR3, the DNA is TGTGCCAGCAGCCCAGGACAACTTAGCAATCAGCCCCAGCATTTT. It translates to CASSPGQLSNQPQHF.

V gene TRBV2 combines with J gene TRBJ2-3; D is unclear. The V gene lost 11 bases and the J gene lost 5 bases, with 14 bases spanning the gap. The CDR3 covers 12 residues. Germline V gene sequence: CDR1 SNHLY, CDR2 FYNNEI. The CDR3 is CADMFPGDTQYF. CDR3 in DNA: TGTGCCGATATGTTCCCGGGAGATACGCAGTATTTT.

This chain uses TRBV4-1 with TRBJ2-5, with 12 bases identical to TRBD2. This CDR3 is 16 amino acids long. J was trimmed by 2 bases and V by 4 bases; bases with no gene match: 5. Germline V gene data show CDR1 as MGHRA and CDR2 as YSYEKL. CDR3: CASSLTLAGGQETQYF. The CDR3 DNA follows: TGCGCCAGCAGCCTCACACTAGCGGGGGGACAAGAGACCCAGTACTTC.

Ten or more counts support this clonotype. The chain links TRBV7-9 to TRBJ1-1, with a possible D match to TRBD1 (5 bases). This CDR3 is built from 15 residues. The V gene's germline CDR1 is SEHNR and CDR2 FQNEAQ (reference sequence). Trimming removed 6 bases from V and 0 bases from J, with 14 bases in between. In DNA, the CDR3 is TGTGCCAGCAGTCCCCTCCGGGGCATGAACACTGAAGCTTTCTTT. It is translated as CASSPLRGMNTEAFF.

Comments on this clonotype: A much larger clone sits a single nucleotide away, making a read error possible. The chain has TRBV7-6 and TRBJ1-2; D is uncertain. CDR1 and CDR2 from the germline V gene are SGHVS and FNYEAQ. Trimming shortened V by 2 bases and J by 8 bases, and 15 bases separated the two germline ends. This CDR3 is built from 14 residues. CDR3 sequence reads: CASSLMSQVEGYTF. For the CDR3, the DNA is TGTGCCAGCAGCTTAATGTCGCAGGTCGAAGGCTACACCTTC.

This clonotype was found a few times. The chain links TRBV15 to TRBJ2-2; a possible D gene is TRBD2 (6 bases). V was cut by 4 bases and J by 4 bases, with 16 bases left in between. Looked up from germline, CDR1 is LNHNV and CDR2 is YYDKDF (reference sequence). The CDR3 sequence is 16 residues long. In DNA form, the CDR3 reads TGTGCCACCAGCACCTACGGGGGACTGGTCACCGGGGAGCTGTTTTTT. It translates to CATSTYGGLVTGELFF.

The rearrangement uses TRBV4-1 and TRBJ2-1; a possible D gene is TRBD2 (6 bases). CDR3 length: 16 residues. Germline assignment: CDR1 MGHRA and CDR2 YSYEKL. Trimming shortened V by 0 bases and J by 13 bases, and 22 bases separated the two germline ends. As DNA, the CDR3 is TGCGCCAGCAGCCAAGATTTGACTAGAGGGCCCATGCGTCAGTTCTTC. This sequence encodes CASSQDLTRGPMRQFF.

This clonotype occurred a few times. The chain recombines TRBV12-3 or TRBV12-4 with TRBJ2-3, with D perhaps matching TRBD1 (5 bases). The V end was cut by 6 bases, the J end by 0 bases, with 13 bases between. The CDR3 is 15 residues long. Here the CDR3 DNA reads TGTGCCAGCAGCCCTTGGGGCGAAAGCACAGATACGCAGTATTTT. It specifies CASSPWGESTDTQYF.

This clonotype was picked up one time. This sequence may be a read error, since a much larger clone differs from it by one base. The J gene is TRBJ2-5, the V gene TRBV7-6, with 9 bases fitting TRBD1. CDR3 length: 14 amino acids. The germline CDR1 and CDR2 sequences are SGHVS and FNYEAQ. CDR3 amino acids: CARRAGTGSRFLYF. The CDR3 nucleotides read TGTGCCCGCAGAGCCGGGACAGGGTCCAGGTTTTTGTACTTC.

The rearrangement links TRBV6-6 to TRBJ2-3; 7 bases fit TRBD1. Germline V gene lookup returns CDR1 MNHNY and CDR2 SVGAGI (reference sequence). With V trimmed by 2 bases and J by 4 bases, 6 bases remained unmatched. The length of the CDR3 is 15 residues. The CDR3 region has the DNA TGTGCCAGCAGTTACGATCGGGACAGTTCAGATACGCAGTATTTT. This sequence encodes CASSYDRDSSDTQYF.

This clonotype was seen more than once but under ten times. The rearrangement uses TRBV4-1 and TRBJ2-7; perhaps D is TRBD1 or TRBD2 (6 bases each). With 0 bases removed from V and 6 bases from J, the gap between germline ends came to 12 bases. The CDR3 consists of 14 residues. The germline V gene has CDR1 MGHRA and CDR2 YSYEKL. The CDR3 reads CASSQEGGRLEQYF. Written as DNA, the CDR3 is TGCGCCAGCAGCCAAGAGGGGGGCCGGCTCGAGCAGTACTTC.